This T cell receptor (beta chain) was found in a study of blood T cell repertoires in COVID-19. For the study at large: Sample material is recorded as cDNA or gDNA derived from T cells, B-cell-depleted T cells, or PBMCs.

Original data processing: Reference gene primer amplification gave nucleated cell count estimates. Using immunoSEQ multiplex PCR, the repertoire was profiled, and TCRdb retains in-frame clones only, with some absent. V and J calls plus clone size are reproduced from that table; the DNA served to infer D and trimming. The sample lists more than 250,000 clones, approximately 88% seen once, with 5% to 7.5% in the top ten. The CDR3 has 14 residues. CDR1 and CDR2 (germline): SGHRS, YFSETQ. V was shortened by 2 bases and J by 1 base, with 7 bases between the two germline ends. The source material was peripheral blood. This TCR was sampled from a man aged 18 to 30 who had recovered from COVID-19. The chain has TRBV5-1 and TRBJ1-3; D remains ambiguous. The CDR3 coding sequence is TGCGCCAGCAGCTTAGGAGGGTCTGGAAACACCATATATTTT. It codes for CASSLGGSGNTIYF.